A selection of T cell receptor beta chains follows, all from one sample in a study of blood T cell repertoires in COVID-19. TCRdb keeps only in-frame clones here, not all; method: immunoSEQ multiplex PCR. The sample consists of 150,000 to 200,000 clones, 65% to 90% of them appearing once. Material for sequencing was peripheral blood. All receptors derive from a man aged 50-60 years with active or convalescent COVID-19. The CDR3 runs from the conserved cysteine through the conserved F or W. A D gene is named only where the DNA matches it firmly. Clone size is shown for a subset of rows, as once, few, many or a class of expanded clone.

TRBV3-1/TRBV3-2	.	TRBJ1-3	TRBD1	TGTGCCAGCAGCCAAGGGGCAGGGGGCACTGGAAACACCATATATTTT	CASSQGAGGTGNTIYF
TRBV7-3	.	TRBJ2-1	.	TGTGCCAGCAGCTCCACGGGTTATCCGAGCTCCTACAATGAGCAGTTCTTC	CASSSTGYPSSYNEQFF
TRBV5-6	.	TRBJ1-6	.	TGTGCCAGCCAAAAATATCAGGGGCACACCCTCCACTTT	CASQKYQGHTLHF
TRBV7-9	once	TRBJ2-2	.	TGTGCCAGCAGCTTAGGGTCGGTCGGCACCGGGGAGCTGTTTTTT	CASSLGSVGTGELFF
TRBV11-2	.	TRBJ2-2	.	TGTGCCAGCAGCTTAGAGTGGACAGGGGAGCTGTTTTTT	CASSLEWTGELFF
TRBV29-1	few	TRBJ2-1	.	TGCAGCGTCCGCCGCGGCGATGAGCAGTTCTTC	CSVRRGDEQFF
TRBV24-1	.	TRBJ2-7	.	TGTGCCACCAGTGATTCTTCCGGGGATTACGAGCAGTACTTC	CATSDSSGDYEQYF
TRBV25-1	.	TRBJ1-5	.	TGTGCCAGCGAGGGACAAGGCAATCAGCCCCAGCATTTT	CASEGQGNQPQHF
TRBV9	.	TRBJ1-5	TRBD1	TGTGCCAGCAGCGTGGACAGGGAAGGTCAGCCCCAGCATTTT	CASSVDREGQPQHF
TRBV10-1	.	TRBJ1-4	.	.	CASSAFQVMKNCFF
TRBV24-1	.	TRBJ2-5	TRBD1	TGTGCCACCGAGCCCAATCTCCGCCCGGGACAGGGGGCGAGGGGGTTAGAGACCCAGTACTTC	CATEPNLRPGQGARGLETQYF
TRBV9	.	TRBJ1-6	.	TGTGCCAGCAGCGTAGGATGGGGAGGGACTTCGATGGTGTCACCCCTCCACTTT	CASSVGWGGTSMVSPLHF
TRBV12-3/TRBV12-4	.	TRBJ1-1	.	TGTGCCAGCAAGGGGGGGACTGAAGCTTTCTTT	CASKGGTEAFF
TRBV2	few	TRBJ1-5	.	TGTGCCAGCAGTGAGGCAAATCAGCCCCAGCATTTT	CASSEANQPQHF
TRBV5-1	few	TRBJ2-7	TRBD1	TGCGCCAGCAGCTTGGAATCCGACAGGGGGCCCATGTACTTC	CASSLESDRGPMYF
TRBV9	.	TRBJ2-7	TRBD1	TGTGCCAGCAGCGTAGGTGCAGGGGGCGGTGAGCAGTACTTC	CASSVGAGGGEQYF
TRBV7-2	few	TRBJ1-1	TRBD1	TGTGCCAGCAGCTTAGCACAGGGGAACGAAGCTTTCTTT	CASSLAQGNEAFF
TRBV5-4	.	TRBJ1-2	.	TGTGCCAGCAGCTCACAGATGAACTATGGCTACACCTTC	CASSSQMNYGYTF
TRBV5-1	few	TRBJ1-2	TRBD1	TGCGCCAGCAGCTTGACTGGACAGGACGGCTACACCTTC	CASSLTGQDGYTF
TRBV30	few	TRBJ2-7	.	TGTGCCTGGAGGCCGCTTCCCAGCTACGAGCAGTACTTC	CAWRPLPSYEQYF
TRBV6-5	once	TRBJ2-7	.	TGTGCCAGCAGTTACGGGGTTGCGGGAATCCCTCTCGAGCAGTACTTC	CASSYGVAGIPLEQYF
TRBV3-1/TRBV3-2	.	TRBJ1-5	.	TGTGCCAGCAGCCAAGGGACAGACAATCAGCCCCAGCATTTT	CASSQGTDNQPQHF
TRBV18	.	TRBJ1-1	TRBD1	TGTGCCAGCTCACCACGCCCGGGACAGGGGATCGCTGAAGCTTTCTTT	CASSPRPGQGIAEAFF
TRBV3-1/TRBV3-2	few	TRBJ2-7	.	TGTGCCAGCAGCCAAGATTGGAGCGAGCAGTACTTC	CASSQDWSEQYF
TRBV7-9	.	TRBJ1-6	.	TGTGCCAGCAGCCCCGGTGTGGGGATCGGGAAGAATTCACCCCTCCACTTT	CASSPGVGIGKNSPLHF
TRBV7-3	.	TRBJ2-1	TRBD2	TGTGCCAGCAGCCCGGGCCAACTAGCGGGACGATCCATTGAGCAGTTCTTC	CASSPGQLAGRSIEQFF
TRBV5-6	once	TRBJ2-7	.	TGTGCCAGCAGCGGGGGCGGGAGCTACGAGCAGTACTTC	CASSGGGSYEQYF
TRBV12-3/TRBV12-4	.	TRBJ1-1	TRBD1	TGTGCCAGCAGTTGGACAGGGGGCACTGAAGCTTTCTTT	CASSWTGGTEAFF
TRBV27	.	TRBJ1-5	.	TGTGCCAGCAGTTTATCAGCGGGCCCCAGCAATCAGCCCCAGCATTTT	CASSLSAGPSNQPQHF
TRBV2	.	TRBJ1-1	.	TGTGCCAGCAGTACGGACACGAACACTGAAGCTTTCTTT	CASSTDTNTEAFF
TRBV4-1	.	TRBJ2-2	.	TGCGCCAGCAGCCAAGGCAGGGGGGCGAACACCGGGGAGCTGTTTTTT	CASSQGRGANTGELFF
TRBV19	few	TRBJ1-4	TRBD1	TGTGCCAGTAGTATCTTAGGACAGGGGCCTGAAAAACTGTTTTTT	CASSILGQGPEKLFF
TRBV30	.	TRBJ2-7	TRBD1	TGTGCCTGGGGTGAGATTGGACAGGAAGGCTACGAGCAGTACTTC	CAWGEIGQEGYEQYF
TRBV29-1	.	TRBJ2-7	.	TGCAGCGTCCGGTCGTCAGGCCGGTGGGACGAGCAGTACTTC	CSVRSSGRWDEQYF
TRBV7-2	.	TRBJ1-6	.	TGTGCCAGCAGCTTACTCGTAGATAATTCACCCCTCCACTTT	CASSLLVDNSPLHF
TRBV7-2	.	TRBJ2-1	.	TGTGCCAGCAGCTTAGGTGCGAGTTCCTACAATGAGCAGTTCTTC	CASSLGASSYNEQFF
TRBV15	.	TRBJ1-2	.	TGTGCCACCAGCAGAGTGTTGGGGGGGCCAGATATTGACTACACCTTC	CATSRVLGGPDIDYTF
TRBV9	.	TRBJ2-7	.	TGTGCCAGCAGCGTAACTCCCAGGGGGGACGAGCAGTACTTC	CASSVTPRGDEQYF
TRBV21-1	.	TRBJ1-1	.	TGTGCCAGCAGCTCCCCCGGGACACGGAACACTGAAGCTTTCTTT	CASSSPGTRNTEAFF
TRBV11-2	.	TRBJ2-2	.	TGTGCCAGCAGCCGATTGGAGTTCGGCGGGGAGCTGTTTTTT	CASSRLEFGGELFF
TRBV5-1	.	TRBJ2-5	.	TGCGCCAGCAGCTTGGGGTGGGTGCCGACGAGGGAAGAGACCCAGTACTTC	CASSLGWVPTREETQYF